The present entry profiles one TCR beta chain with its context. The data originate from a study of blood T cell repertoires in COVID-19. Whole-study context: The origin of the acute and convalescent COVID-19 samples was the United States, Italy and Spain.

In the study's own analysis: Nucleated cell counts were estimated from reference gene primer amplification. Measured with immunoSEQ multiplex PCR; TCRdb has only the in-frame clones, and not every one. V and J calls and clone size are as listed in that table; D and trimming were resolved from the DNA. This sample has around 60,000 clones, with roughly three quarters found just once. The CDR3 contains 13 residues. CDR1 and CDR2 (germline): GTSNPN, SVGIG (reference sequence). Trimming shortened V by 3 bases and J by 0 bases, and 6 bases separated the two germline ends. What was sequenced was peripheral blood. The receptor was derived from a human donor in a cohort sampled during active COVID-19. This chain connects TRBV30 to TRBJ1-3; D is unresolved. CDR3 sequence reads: CAWSLFSGNTIYF. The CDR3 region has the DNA TGTGCCTGGAGCCTGTTCTCTGGAAACACCATATATTTT.